This TCR beta chain was retrieved from a study of CD8 T cells in Susac syndrome. Trimming removed 5 bases from V and 0 bases from J, with 13 bases in between. This CDR3 contains 15 residues. CDR1 and CDR2 (germline): LNHDA, SQIVND (reference sequence). The authors reverse transcribed roughly 0.5 to 1 ug RNA with random hexamers. TCRdb passed the immunoSEQ multiplex PCR reads through MiXCR, listing each CDR3 protein once. The sample holds approximately 230,000 distinct CDR3 sequences; 93% are singletons and the top ten take about 0.07%. TCR beta was sequenced from blood CD8+ and CD4+ T cells. CD8+ and CD4+ T cells were negatively isolated; TEMRA cells were FACS-enriched.

V and J are TRBV19 and TRBJ1-1; D is ambiguous. The source of this sequence is a human donor with multiple sclerosis. Material: CD4+ T cells from PBMCs. The CDR3: CASSLKPQMNTEAFF. The CDR3, as DNA: TGTGCCAGTAGTCTAAAACCGCAGATGAACACTGAAGCTTTCTTT.